Included here is one T cell receptor (beta chain) sequence, with context. No antigen is known for it. CDR3 length: 16 amino acids. CD4+ or CD8+ T cells were sorted as naive CD45RA+ or memory CD45RO+. The data were produced by immunoSEQ multiplex PCR, yet TCRdb's version contains in-frame clones alone and is incomplete. The table has under 40,000 clones, just over 90% seen once. These data come from a study of regulatory dendritic cells for organ transplantation. Study findings and constraints: Resting memory CD8+ T cells held the most alloreactive clonotypes. Regulatory dendritic cells appeared to expand memory CD8+ clones less than mature ones. Naive CD4+ and CD8+ repertoires were highly diverse; memory CD8+ was most oligoclonal.

The TCR was taken from a human donor in good health. The chain carries TRBV12-1 and TRBJ1-2. TRBV12-1 is noted as a pseudogene. Sequencing used naive CD8+ T cells from blood. Subset of the sample: CD45RA+ naive T cells. CDR3 protein: CASSSNRDGVEYGYTF. The CDR3, as DNA: TGTGCCAGCAGCTCGAACCGGGACGGAGTGGAGTATGGCTACACCTTC.